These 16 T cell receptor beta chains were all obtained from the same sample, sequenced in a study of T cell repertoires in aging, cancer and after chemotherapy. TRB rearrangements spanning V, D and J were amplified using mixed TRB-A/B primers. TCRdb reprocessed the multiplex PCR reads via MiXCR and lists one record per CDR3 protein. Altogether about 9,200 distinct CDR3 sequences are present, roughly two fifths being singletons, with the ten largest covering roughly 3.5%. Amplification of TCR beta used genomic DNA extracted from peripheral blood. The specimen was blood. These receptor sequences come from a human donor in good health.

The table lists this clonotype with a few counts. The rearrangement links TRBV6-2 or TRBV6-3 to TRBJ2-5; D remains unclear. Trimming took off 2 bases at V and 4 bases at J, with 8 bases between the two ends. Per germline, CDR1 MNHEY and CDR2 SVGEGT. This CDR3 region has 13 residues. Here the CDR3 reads CASSYDSPETQYF. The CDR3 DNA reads TGTGCCAGCAGTTACGATTCTCCAGAGACCCAGTACTTC.

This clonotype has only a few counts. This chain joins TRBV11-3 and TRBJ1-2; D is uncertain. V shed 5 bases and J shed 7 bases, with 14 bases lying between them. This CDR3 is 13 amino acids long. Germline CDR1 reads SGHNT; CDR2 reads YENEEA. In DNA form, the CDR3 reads TGTGCCAGCAGCCCCGGAGGGCCGGTTGGCTACACCTTC. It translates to CASSPGGPVGYTF.

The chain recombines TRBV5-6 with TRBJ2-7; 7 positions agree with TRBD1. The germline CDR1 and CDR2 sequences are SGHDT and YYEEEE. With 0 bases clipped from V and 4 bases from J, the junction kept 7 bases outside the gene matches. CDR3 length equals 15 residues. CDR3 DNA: TGTGCCAGCAGCTTGGGGACAGGTTTGATGTACGAGCAGTACTTC. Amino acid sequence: CASSLGTGLMYEQYF.

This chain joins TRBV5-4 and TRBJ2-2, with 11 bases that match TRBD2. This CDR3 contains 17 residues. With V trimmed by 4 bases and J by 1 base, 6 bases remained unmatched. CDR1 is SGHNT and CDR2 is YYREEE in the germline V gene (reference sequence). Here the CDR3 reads CASSPQGLAVNTGELFF. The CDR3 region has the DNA TGTGCCAGCAGCCCCCAGGGACTAGCGGTGAACACCGGGGAGCTGTTTTTT.

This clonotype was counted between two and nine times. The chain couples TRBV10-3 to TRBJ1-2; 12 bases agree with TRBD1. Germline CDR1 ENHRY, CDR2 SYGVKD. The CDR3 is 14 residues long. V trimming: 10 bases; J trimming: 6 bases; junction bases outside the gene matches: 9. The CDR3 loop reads CATLGTGGPDGYTF. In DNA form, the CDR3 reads TGTGCCACCCTCGGGACAGGGGGCCCTGATGGCTACACCTTC.

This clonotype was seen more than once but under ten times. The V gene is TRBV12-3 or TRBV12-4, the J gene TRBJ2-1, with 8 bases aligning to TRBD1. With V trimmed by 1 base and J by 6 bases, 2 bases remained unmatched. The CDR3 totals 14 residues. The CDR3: CASSLGTGTNEQFF. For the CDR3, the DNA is TGTGCCAGCAGTTTAGGGACAGGGACCAATGAGCAGTTCTTC.

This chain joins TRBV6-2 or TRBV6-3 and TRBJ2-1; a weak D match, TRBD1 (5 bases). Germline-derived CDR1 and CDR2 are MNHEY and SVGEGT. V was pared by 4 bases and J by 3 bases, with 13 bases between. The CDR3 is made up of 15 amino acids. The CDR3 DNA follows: TGTGCCAGCAGTTTGGGGCAGAGTAACTACAATGAGCAGTTCTTC. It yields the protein CASSLGQSNYNEQFF.

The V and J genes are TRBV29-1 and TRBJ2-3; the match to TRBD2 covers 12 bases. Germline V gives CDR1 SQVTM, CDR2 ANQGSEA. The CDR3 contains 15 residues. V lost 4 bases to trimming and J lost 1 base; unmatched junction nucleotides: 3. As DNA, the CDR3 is TGCAGCGTTGGGACTAGCGGGGTACGCACAGATACGCAGTATTTT. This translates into CSVGTSGVRTDTQYF.

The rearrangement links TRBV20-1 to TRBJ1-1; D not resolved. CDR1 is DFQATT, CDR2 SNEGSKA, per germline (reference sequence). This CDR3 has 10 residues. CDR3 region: CRKMNTEAFF. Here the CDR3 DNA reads TGCAGAAAAATGAACACTGAAGCTTTCTTT.

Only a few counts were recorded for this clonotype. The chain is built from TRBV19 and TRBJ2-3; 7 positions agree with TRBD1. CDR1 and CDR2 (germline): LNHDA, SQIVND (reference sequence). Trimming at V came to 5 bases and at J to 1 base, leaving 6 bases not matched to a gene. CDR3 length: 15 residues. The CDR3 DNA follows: TGTGCCAGTAGTCCGCGGACAGGTCGCACAGATACGCAGTATTTT. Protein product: CASSPRTGRTDTQYF.

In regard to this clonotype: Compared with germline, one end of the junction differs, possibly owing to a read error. DNA of the CDR3: TGTGCCACCAGCATAATCTCCGGAACCCAGCACTTT. Protein: CATSIISGTQHF. This chain links TRBV15 with TRBJ1-5; unclear D gene. From germline, CDR1 is LNHNV and CDR2 YYDKDF (reference sequence). The CDR3 is 12 amino acids.

CDR3 bases: TGTGCCTGGAGTGTTGGACAACCATCCTACGAGCAGTACTTC. It yields the protein CAWSVGQPSYEQYF. The chain recombines TRBV30 with TRBJ2-7; D possibly corresponds to TRBD1 (5 bases). Trimming removed 0 bases from V and 1 base from J, with 10 bases in between. This CDR3 has 14 amino acids. The germline V gene encodes CDR1 GTSNPN and CDR2 SVGIG (reference sequence).

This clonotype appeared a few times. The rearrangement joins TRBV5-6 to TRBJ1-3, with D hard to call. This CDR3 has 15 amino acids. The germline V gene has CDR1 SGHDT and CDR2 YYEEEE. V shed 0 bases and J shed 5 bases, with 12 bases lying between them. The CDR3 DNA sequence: TGTGCCAGCAGCTTGGATCCATCTGGCAGAAACACCATATATTTT. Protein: CASSLDPSGRNTIYF.

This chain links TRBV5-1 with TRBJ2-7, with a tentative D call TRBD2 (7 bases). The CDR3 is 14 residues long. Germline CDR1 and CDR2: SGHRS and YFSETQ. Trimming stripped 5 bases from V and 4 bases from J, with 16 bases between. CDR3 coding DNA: TGCGCCAGCAGACTGTCGGGGGGCGTATACGAGCAGTACTTC. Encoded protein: CASRLSGGVYEQYF.

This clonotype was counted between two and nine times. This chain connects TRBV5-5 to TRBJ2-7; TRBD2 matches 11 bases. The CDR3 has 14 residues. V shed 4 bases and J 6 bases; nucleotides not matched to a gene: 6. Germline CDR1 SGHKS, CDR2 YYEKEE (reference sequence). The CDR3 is CASSIAGGPSEQYF. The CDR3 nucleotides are TGTGCCAGCAGCATAGCGGGGGGGCCATCCGAGCAGTACTTC.

This CDR3 is CASSLDLGRGDGYTF. The CDR3 DNA sequence: TGTGCCAGCAGCTTAGATCTAGGCAGGGGAGATGGCTACACCTTC. This chain uses TRBV11-3 with TRBJ1-2; the D gene is possibly TRBD1 (6 bases). This CDR3 spans 15 amino acids. The V gene's germline CDR1 is SGHNT and CDR2 YENEEA. V lost 0 bases to trimming and J lost 6 bases, with 14 bases between them.